The 15 T cell receptor beta chains below were found in one sample sequenced in a study of blood T cell repertoires in COVID-19. Data came from immunoSEQ multiplex PCR; TCRdb stores just in-frame clones and leaves some out. The repertoire holds a few hundred thousand clones, with approximately 91% as singletons. The sample consisted of peripheral blood. These receptors were taken from a woman aged 40 to 49 who had recovered from COVID-19.

The chain employs TRBV18 and TRBJ2-7; 7 bases line up with TRBD1. Germline values: CDR1 KGHSH, CDR2 LQKENI. The trim removed 4 bases at V and 4 bases at J, leaving 7 bases unmatched. The CDR3 contains 14 residues. In DNA form, the CDR3 reads TGTGCCAGCTCACTCCGGGACAGTGTTTACGAGCAGTACTTC. Protein sequence: CASSLRDSVYEQYF.

J is TRBJ2-2 and V is TRBV2; TRBD2 might be the D (5 bases). Germline CDR1 is SNHLY and CDR2 is FYNNEI. This CDR3 is 17 amino acids long. Trimming cost V 1 base and J 2 bases, with 14 bases left between them. CDR3 region: CASSEDSRTLNTGELFF. The CDR3 region has the DNA TGTGCCAGCAGTGAAGATAGCAGGACTCTAAACACCGGGGAGCTGTTTTTT.

This rearrangement joins TRBV7-9 to TRBJ2-6; D may be TRBD1 (6 bases). The CDR3 runs to 19 residues. Germline V gene lookup returns CDR1 SEHNR and CDR2 FQNEAQ (reference sequence). V was shortened by 5 bases and J by 3 bases, with 23 bases between the two germline ends. DNA for the CDR3: TGTGCCAGCAGCCCAGACGTTGGGGCAGGGGCAATTGGGGCCAACGTCCTGACTTTC. This encodes CASSPDVGAGAIGANVLTF.

This rearrangement joins TRBV4-2 to TRBJ2-7; 10 bases line up with TRBD2. Germline V gives CDR1 LGHNA, CDR2 YNFKEQ. The junction had 6 bases not matched to a gene; V was cut back by 1 base and J by 3 bases. The CDR3 runs 16 residues. Here the CDR3 reads CASSQGVQREGYEQYF. CDR3 sequence (DNA): TGTGCCAGCAGCCAAGGAGTGCAGCGGGAGGGCTACGAGCAGTACTTC.

This clone was seen only once. The V call is TRBV9, the J call TRBJ2-1, with a tentative D call TRBD2 (6 bases). Trimming removed 0 bases from V and 10 bases from J, with 20 bases in between. Germline V gene lookup returns CDR1 SGDLS and CDR2 YYNGEE. CDR3 length: 16 amino acids. CDR3 in amino acids: CASSVGGPGEVSEQFF. The DNA for the CDR3 is TGTGCCAGCAGCGTAGGGGGTCCGGGAGAGGTCTCAGAGCAGTTCTTC.

The V gene is TRBV28, the J gene TRBJ2-6; D is unresolved. CDR1 is MDHEN and CDR2 is SYDVKM in the germline V gene. The CDR3 totals 14 residues. Trimming took 4 bases from V and 4 from J, leaving 8 bases between them. This CDR3 is CASSSIPGANVLTF. CDR3 in DNA: TGTGCCAGCAGTTCCATCCCCGGGGCCAACGTCCTGACTTTC.

V and J are TRBV27 and TRBJ2-1; 7 nucleotides match TRBD2. This CDR3 has 12 amino acids. Germline CDR1 MNHEY, CDR2 SMNVEV (reference sequence). The V segment lost 6 bases and the J segment 9 bases; nucleotides outside the gene matches: 5. The DNA for the CDR3 is TGTGCCAGCAGGTGGGGGGGAGGTGAGCAGTTCTTC. Protein: CASRWGGGEQFF.

The rearrangement joins TRBV25-1 to TRBJ2-5; 7 nucleotides line up with TRBD1. Germline trimming cut 3 bases from V and 2 bases from J; bases unmatched to any gene: 6. CDR3 length: 15 amino acids. Germline V lookup: CDR1 MGHDK, CDR2 SYGVNS. The CDR3 DNA reads TGTGCCAGCAGTGACCTGGACAGGTCACAAGAGACCCAGTACTTC. Translation: CASSDLDRSQETQYF.

The chain carries TRBV3-1 (or the pseudogene TRBV3-2) and TRBJ1-5; TRBD1 is a possible D gene (6 bases). The ends were cut back, 4 bases at V and 7 bases at J, with 11 bases in the middle. This CDR3 contains 13 residues. Germline CDR1 LGHDT, CDR2 YNNKEL (reference sequence). This CDR3 reads CASSPGDWQPQHF. The CDR3 DNA sequence: TGTGCCAGCAGCCCAGGGGATTGGCAGCCCCAGCATTTT.

V usage is TRBV10-3 and J usage is TRBJ1-1, with a tentative D call TRBD1 (5 bases). The CDR3 runs to 14 residues. The V gene's germline CDR1 is ENHRY and CDR2 SYGVKD. The ends were cut back, 5 bases at V and 1 base at J, with 11 bases in the middle. CDR3 loop: CAISLEGPNTEAFF. Here the CDR3 DNA reads TGTGCCATCAGTTTGGAGGGGCCGAACACTGAAGCTTTCTTT.

The chain joins TRBV5-5 to TRBJ1-4; tentative D call: TRBD1 (6 bases). The V gene lost 2 bases and the J gene lost 8 bases, with 16 bases spanning the gap. CDR1 and CDR2 (germline): SGHKS, YYEKEE (reference sequence). This CDR3 is built from 15 residues. CDR3 DNA sequence: TGTGCCAGCAGCTTCCGGCCAGGGGTTGGGGAAAAACTGTTTTTT. It codes for CASSFRPGVGEKLFF.

This clone has more than one count but fewer than ten. The chain uses TRBV6-5 and TRBJ1-2; 8 positions match TRBD1. Germline V gene sequence: CDR1 MNHEY, CDR2 SVGAGI. The CDR3 is 11 amino acids. V lost 6 bases, J lost 8 bases, and 2 bases stayed unmatched. The DNA for the CDR3 is TGTGCCAGCAGGGACAGGGTAGGCTACACCTTC. It translates to CASRDRVGYTF.

The chain uses TRBV5-1 and TRBJ1-4; 9 nucleotides align to TRBD1. Germline CDR1 and CDR2: SGHRS and YFSETQ. This CDR3 is 16 amino acids long. V was clipped by 0 bases and J by 4 bases; unmatched bases: 4. In DNA, the CDR3 is TGCGCCAGCAGCTTGGAACAGGGGGCATTTAATGAAAAACTGTTTTTT. Translating gives CASSLEQGAFNEKLFF.

J is TRBJ2-1 and V is TRBV15; 8 bases are shared with TRBD2. The CDR3 length is 18 residues. Germline CDR1 reads LNHNV; CDR2 reads YYDKDF (reference sequence). V was clipped by 0 bases and J by 5 bases; unmatched bases: 12. The CDR3 bases are TGTGCCACCAGCAGAGATCGGGGGGAAGCGGGAGTCAACAATGAGCAGTTCTTC. This gives the protein CATSRDRGEAGVNNEQFF.

The V and J genes are TRBV4-1 and TRBJ2-3; weak D call: TRBD2 (6 bases). The CDR3 runs to 14 residues. Germline V gene sequence: CDR1 MGHRA, CDR2 YSYEKL. With 4 bases removed from V and 3 bases from J, the gap between germline ends came to 11 bases. CDR3 sequence: CASSRVGGTDTQYF. CDR3 bases: TGCGCCAGCAGCCGAGTGGGGGGAACAGATACGCAGTATTTT.